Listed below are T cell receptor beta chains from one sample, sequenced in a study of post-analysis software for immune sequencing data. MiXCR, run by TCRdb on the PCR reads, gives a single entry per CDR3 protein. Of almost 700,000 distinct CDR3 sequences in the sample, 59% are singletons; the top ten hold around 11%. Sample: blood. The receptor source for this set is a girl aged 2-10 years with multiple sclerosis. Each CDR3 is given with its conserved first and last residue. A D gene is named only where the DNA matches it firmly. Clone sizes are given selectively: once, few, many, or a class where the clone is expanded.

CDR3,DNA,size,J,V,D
CASSRSSGRTYEQYF,TGCGCCAGCAGCCGATCTAGCGGAAGGACCTACGAGCAGTACTTC,.,TRBJ2-7,TRBV4-1,TRBD2
CSVVVGIEQYF,TGCAGCGTTGTGGTCGGGATCGAGCAGTACTTC,.,TRBJ2-7,TRBV29-1,.
CSARSGEGYGYTF,TGCAGTGCTAGAAGCGGGGAGGGCTATGGCTACACCTTC,few,TRBJ1-2,TRBV20-1,.
CATSRDISYQETQYF,TGTGCCACCAGCAGAGATATCTCGTACCAAGAGACCCAGTACTTC,.,TRBJ2-5,TRBV15,.
CSARPLAGAREEFF,TGCAGTGCTAGGCCGCTAGCGGGAGCTCGGGAGGAGTTCTTC,few,TRBJ2-1,TRBV20-1,TRBD2
CASSIGSNEKLFF,TGCGCCAGCAGCATAGGGAGTAATGAAAAACTGTTTTTT,.,TRBJ1-4,TRBV5-1,.
CASRPKGDGTNYGYTF,TGTGCCAGCAGACCAAAGGGGGACGGGACTAACTATGGCTACACCTTC,.,TRBJ1-2,TRBV12-3/TRBV12-4,.
CASSFWVGRSQETQYF,TGTGCCAGCAGTTTCTGGGTTGGACGCAGCCAAGAGACCCAGTACTTC,.,TRBJ2-5,TRBV12-3/TRBV12-4,.
CASSATGSGSYNEQFF,TGTGCCAGCTCAGCCACAGGGTCTGGGTCCTACAATGAGCAGTTCTTC,.,TRBJ2-1,TRBV18,.
CSAKGQGVPGYTF,TGCAGTGCTAAGGGACAGGGGGTCCCTGGCTACACCTTC,.,TRBJ1-2,TRBV20-1,TRBD1
CSASGRGDGDTGLQEQFF,TGCAGTGCTAGCGGGAGGGGGGACGGGGACACCGGCCTCCAAGAGCAGTTCTTC,.,TRBJ2-1,TRBV20-1,TRBD2
CASSFRRVNNEQFF,TGTGCCAGCAGCTTTAGGCGGGTAAACAATGAGCAGTTCTTC,.,TRBJ2-1,TRBV7-2,.
CSAEAGGETQYF,TGCAGTGCCGAGGCAGGAGGGGAGACCCAGTACTTC,.,TRBJ2-5,TRBV20-1,.
CASSLGTSGRRYQETQYF,TGTGCCAGCAGCCTAGGGACTAGCGGGAGGAGGTACCAAGAGACCCAGTACTTC,.,TRBJ2-5,TRBV11-1,TRBD2
CSASGTGDPYEQYF,TGCAGTGCTAGTGGGACAGGGGATCCCTACGAGCAGTACTTC,once,TRBJ2-7,TRBV20-1,TRBD1
CASSVGQANNEQFF,TGTGCCAGCAGCGTTGGACAGGCGAACAATGAGCAGTTCTTC,.,TRBJ2-1,TRBV9,TRBD1
CASSFLPGSSYEQYF,TGCGCCAGCAGCTTTCTTCCCGGGAGCTCCTACGAGCAGTACTTC,.,TRBJ2-7,TRBV5-1,.
CSASPWRGGYNEQFF,TGCAGTGCTTCACCCTGGCGGGGGGGGTACAATGAGCAGTTCTTC,.,TRBJ2-1,TRBV20-1,TRBD2
CASRPLAVLEEYNEQFF,TGTGCCAGCAGACCCCTAGCGGTCCTTGAGGAGTACAATGAGCAGTTCTTC,.,TRBJ2-1,TRBV6-6,TRBD2
CSQRQPGTEAFF,TGCAGCCAGCGGCAGCCGGGCACTGAAGCTTTCTTT,.,TRBJ1-1,TRBV29-1,.